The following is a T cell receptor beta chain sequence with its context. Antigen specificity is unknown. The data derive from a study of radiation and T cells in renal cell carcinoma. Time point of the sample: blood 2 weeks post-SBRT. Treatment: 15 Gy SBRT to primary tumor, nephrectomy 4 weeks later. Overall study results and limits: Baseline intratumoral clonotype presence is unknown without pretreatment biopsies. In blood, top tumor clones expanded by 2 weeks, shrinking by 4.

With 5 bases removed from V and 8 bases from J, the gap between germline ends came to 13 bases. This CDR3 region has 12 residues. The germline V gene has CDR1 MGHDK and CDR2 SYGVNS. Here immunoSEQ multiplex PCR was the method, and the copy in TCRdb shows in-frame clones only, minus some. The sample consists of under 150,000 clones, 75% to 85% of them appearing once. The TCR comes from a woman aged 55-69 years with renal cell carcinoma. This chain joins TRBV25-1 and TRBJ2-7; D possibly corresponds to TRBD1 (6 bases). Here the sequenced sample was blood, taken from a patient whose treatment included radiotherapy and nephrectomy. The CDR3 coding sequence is TGTGCCAGCAGTTCAGGGGTTTCTAAGCAGTACTTC. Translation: CASSSGVSKQYF.